The subject of this entry is one T cell receptor (beta chain). Its antigen is still unknown. CDR1 MNHEY and CDR2 SMNVEV come from the germline V gene (reference sequence). V was pared by 4 bases and J by 0 bases, with 10 bases between. This CDR3 is 16 amino acids long. The PCR employed 60 Vbeta primers together with 13 Jbeta primers. In the original workflow: Tens of millions of unique TCR beta chains, around 11 million of them shared, were counted by a later analysis. Assay used: immunoSEQ multiplex PCR; TCRdb lists only in-frame clones, some missing. V, J and clone size are those of that table, while D and trimming were read from the DNA. The specimen's table records some 200,000 clones. The data are from a study of cytomegalovirus exposure and HLA in healthy donors. The study, taken as a whole, reports: Later analysis identified 17,000 or so TCR beta sequences associated with HLA alleles, using a false discovery rate threshold of 0.05. Accurate prediction of HLA-A and HLA-B alleles (for most subjects) was reportedly achieved from TCR beta sequences.

The sample comprised PBMCs. The clonotype comes from a man younger than 40 in good health and CMV-seronegative. This chain uses TRBV27 with TRBJ1-6, with D perhaps matching TRBD1 (5 bases). DNA for the CDR3: TGTGCCAGCAGTTCCCCCCAGGGCTCCTATAATTCACCCCTCCACTTT. Translated, it gives CASSSPQGSYNSPLHF.